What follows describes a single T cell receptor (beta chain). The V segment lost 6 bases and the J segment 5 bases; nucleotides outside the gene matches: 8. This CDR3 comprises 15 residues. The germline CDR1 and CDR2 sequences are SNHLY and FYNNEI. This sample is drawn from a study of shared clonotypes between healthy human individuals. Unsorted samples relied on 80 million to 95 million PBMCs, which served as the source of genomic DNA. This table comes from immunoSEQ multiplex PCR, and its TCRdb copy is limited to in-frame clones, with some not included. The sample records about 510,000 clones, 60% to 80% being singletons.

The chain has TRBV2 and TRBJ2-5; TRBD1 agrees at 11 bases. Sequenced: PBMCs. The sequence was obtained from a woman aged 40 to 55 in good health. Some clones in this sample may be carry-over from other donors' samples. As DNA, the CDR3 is TGTGCCAGCAGGAGCCGGACAGGGGGCGAGGAGACCCAGTACTTC. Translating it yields CASRSRTGGEETQYF.